This is a list of T cell receptor beta chains from one sample in a study of blood T cells in healthy people across ages. Each CDR3 protein gets one entry after TCRdb re-called the 5' RACE reads with MiXCR. The sample shows 1.5 million to 2 million distinct CDR3 sequences, more than 35% of them seen only once. The specimen sequenced was blood. The origin of the receptors is a human donor in good health. Each CDR3 is given with its conserved first and last residue. The order of the fields is CDR3 DNA, CDR3 protein, CDR3 length, J gene, D gene, clone size, V gene. A D gene is named only where the DNA matches it firmly. Expanded clones get a size class; other rows say once, few or many, or leave the size out.

DNA: TGTGCCAGCAGTTTAGGGGCGGGGACGAGAGCTTTCTTT
CDR3: CASSLGAGTRAFF
length: 13
J: TRBJ1-1
D: .
size: .
V: TRBV12-3/TRBV12-4

DNA: TGTGCCAGCAGCGAAGGGGGGACTCATACCTACGAGCAGTACTTC
CDR3: CASSEGGTHTYEQYF
length: 15
J: TRBJ2-7
D: .
size: .
V: TRBV9

DNA: TGCAGCGTTCGAGCAGGGAGGGACTACAATGAGCAGTTCTTC
CDR3: CSVRAGRDYNEQFF
length: 14
J: TRBJ2-1
D: TRBD2
size: few
V: TRBV29-1

DNA: TGTGCCAGCAGCTACGCTCACTACGAGCAGTACTTC
CDR3: CASSYAHYEQYF
length: 12
J: TRBJ2-7
D: .
size: .
V: TRBV7-9

DNA: TGCGCCAGCAGCCAGGGGCCCCTGTTGGGTTCACCCCTCCACTTT
CDR3: CASSQGPLLGSPLHF
length: 15
J: TRBJ1-6
D: .
size: .
V: TRBV4-1

DNA: TGTGCCAGCTCACCACCGACGACAGCTACCGAGCAGTACTTC
CDR3: CASSPPTTATEQYF
length: 14
J: TRBJ2-7
D: .
size: many
V: TRBV18

DNA: TGTGCCAGCAGCTTATATTTAGCGGGGATCTACAATGAGCAGTTCTTC
CDR3: CASSLYLAGIYNEQFF
length: 16
J: TRBJ2-1
D: TRBD2
size: few
V: TRBV7-2

DNA: TGTGCCAGCAGTGGGGAGGACAGGGGGTATCAGCCCCAGCATTTT
CDR3: CASSGEDRGYQPQHF
length: 15
J: TRBJ1-5
D: TRBD1
size: .
V: TRBV25-1

DNA: TGCAGTGCTCCCGACAGGGGCAAAAACATTCAGTACTTC
CDR3: CSAPDRGKNIQYF
length: 13
J: TRBJ2-4
D: TRBD1
size: .
V: TRBV20-1

DNA: TGCGCCAGCAGCTCCGGGACTAGCCTCCGAGAGACCCAGTACTTC
CDR3: CASSSGTSLRETQYF
length: 15
J: TRBJ2-5
D: TRBD2
size: .
V: TRBV5-1

DNA: TGTGCCAGCAGCGTCGGTGGGAGCGGGGGAGAGACCCAGTACTTC
CDR3: CASSVGGSGGETQYF
length: 15
J: TRBJ2-5
D: TRBD2
size: .
V: TRBV9

DNA: TGTGCCGCCGGCCGGGACAGGGTATCCTACGAGCAGTACTTC
CDR3: CAAGRDRVSYEQYF
length: 14
J: TRBJ2-7
D: TRBD1
size: .
V: TRBV6-5

DNA: TGTGCCACCCGCCAACAGGGGGTACCGATTGGCAATGAGCAGTTCTTC
CDR3: CATRQQGVPIGNEQFF
length: 16
J: TRBJ2-1
D: TRBD1
size: .
V: TRBV6-1

DNA: TGTGCCAGCAGCACCCCTAGCGGGGGGGCTTATGAGCAGTTCTTC
CDR3: CASSTPSGGAYEQFF
length: 15
J: TRBJ2-1
D: TRBD2
size: .
V: TRBV7-2

DNA: TGTGCCAGCAGCGTAGATCTCGCGGGGGGGCTCCGTGTCTATGAGCAGTTCTTC
CDR3: CASSVDLAGGLRVYEQFF
length: 18
J: TRBJ2-1
D: TRBD2
size: few
V: TRBV9

DNA: TGTGCCAGCAGCTCCTTCGTTGAAAAACTGTTTTTT
CDR3: CASSSFVEKLFF
length: 12
J: TRBJ1-4
D: .
size: .
V: TRBV7-9

DNA: TGTGCCAGCAGAGGACAGGGAAGCTTTTATTCACCCCTCCACTTT
CDR3: CASRGQGSFYSPLHF
length: 15
J: TRBJ1-6
D: TRBD1
size: few
V: TRBV27